What follows are 32 T cell receptor beta chains derived from one specimen sequenced in a study of cytomegalovirus exposure and HLA in healthy donors (dated by TCRdb to about 2017). Library preparation used the immunoSEQ multiplex PCR assay. For the multiplex PCR, a mixture combining 60 forward primers for TCR Vbeta segments and 13 reverse primers for TCR Jbeta segments was used. Imported from immuneACCESS, the table was reduced by TCRdb to in-frame sequences with V and J called. These copies leave out some clones; in studies compared against another copy, an unresolved V gene accounts for under half, and the cause of the remainder is not known. The sample has 81,000 or so clones on record, 70% to 75% of them singletons. The ten largest account for about 4% of the sample. The material sequenced was PBMCs. All receptors come from a man between 60 and 75 years old in good health and CMV-seronegative.

The V call is TRBV11-1, the J call TRBJ2-2; tentatively, D is TRBD2 (6 bases). The CDR3 loop spans 15 amino acids. The V end was cut by 3 bases, the J end by 6 bases, with 14 bases between. CDR1 and CDR2 from the germline V gene are SGHAT and FQDESV (reference sequence). Here the CDR3 DNA reads TGTGCCAGCAGCTTTGAACTAGCTGGCGCCGGGGAGCTGTTTTTT. Protein: CASSFELAGAGELFF.

The V and J genes are TRBV9 and TRBJ2-7; 9 bases agree with TRBD1. Trimming took 4 bases from V and 4 from J; bases not matched to a gene: 3. Germline V gives CDR1 SGDLS, CDR2 YYNGEE. The CDR3 extends over 13 amino acids. This chain's CDR3 is CASSRTGAYEQYF. CDR3 coding DNA: TGTGCCAGCAGCCGGACAGGGGCTTACGAGCAGTACTTC.

The chain carries TRBV18 and TRBJ1-1; weak D call: TRBD1 (6 bases). The CDR3 runs to 14 residues. In germline, CDR1 is KGHSH, CDR2 LQKENI. The V end was cut by 6 bases, the J end by 4 bases, with 15 bases between. CDR3 region: CASSPLGGGTEAFF. The DNA of the CDR3 is TGTGCCAGCTCCCCGCTAGGGGGGGGCACTGAAGCTTTCTTT.

With respect to this clone: Compared with germline, one end of the junction differs, possibly owing to a read error. The chain carries TRBV7-9 and TRBJ2-7; the D gene is possibly TRBD1 (5 bases). CDR1 and CDR2 from the germline V gene are SEHNR and FQNEAQ (reference sequence). This CDR3 spans 12 amino acids. CDR3 DNA: TGTTCCAGCAGCTTAGAAAAAGGGGCCCAGTACTTC. This encodes CSSSLEKGAQYF. Drawing the rest from reference TRBV7-9 and TRBJ2-7, the complete variable domain is DTGVSQNPRHKITKRGQNVTFRCDPISEHNRLYWYRQTLGQGPEFLTYFQNEAQLEKSRLLSDRFSAERPKGSFSTLEIQRTEQGDSAMYLCSSSLEKGAQYFGPGTRLTVT.

This sequence joins TRBV15 and TRBJ2-5, with TRBD2 identical over 7 bases. Germline CDR1 is LNHNV and CDR2 is YYDKDF (reference sequence). This CDR3 spans 18 amino acids. With 0 bases clipped from V and 10 bases from J, the junction kept 20 bases outside the gene matches. The CDR3 DNA sequence: TGTGCCACCAGCAGAGATAGAGGCCAGAGCGGGGAGGGGAGGGGCCAGTACTTC. Protein sequence: CATSRDRGQSGEGRGQYF.

The rearrangement links TRBV7-9 to TRBJ1-1; 7 bases align to TRBD1. CDR1 and CDR2 (germline): SEHNR, FQNEAQ (reference sequence). This CDR3 is built from 13 residues. V was pared by 5 bases and J by 2 bases, with 2 bases of the junction left unmatched. The CDR3 nucleotides read TGTGCCAGCAGCAGGGGGCCTAACACTGAAGCTTTCTTT. This gives the protein CASSRGPNTEAFF.

The V call is TRBV19, the J call TRBJ2-1; 12 nucleotides align to TRBD1. V gave up 2 bases and J gave up 15 bases; unmatched junction bases: 5. This CDR3 comprises 13 residues. Germline CDR1 is LNHDA and CDR2 is SQIVND (reference sequence). CDR3 amino acids: CASSIIGDRGPFF. For the CDR3, the DNA is TGTGCCAGTAGTATAATAGGGGACAGGGGGCCGTTCTTC.

This sequence joins TRBV7-9 and TRBJ1-6; D unclear. The germline V gene has CDR1 SEHNR and CDR2 FQNEAQ (reference sequence). The CDR3 contains 12 residues. Trimming pared 5 bases from V and 6 bases from J, leaving 5 bases between. In DNA, the CDR3 is TGTGCCAGCAGCCCCGGTAATTCACCCCTCCACTTT. Its translation is CASSPGNSPLHF.

The chain couples TRBV7-9 to TRBJ1-5; D is unclear. Per the germline V gene, CDR1 is SEHNR and CDR2 is FQNEAQ (reference sequence). The CDR3 is 15 residues long. V lost 1 base and J 6 bases, leaving 13 bases between the germline ends. CDR3 protein: CASSLDGSTSQPQHF. The CDR3 region has the DNA TGTGCCAGCAGCTTAGACGGTAGTACGAGTCAGCCCCAGCATTTT.

This clone was recorded a few times. The rearrangement uses TRBV6-1 and TRBJ1-1; perhaps TRBD1 as D (6 bases). The CDR3 runs to 14 residues. V lost 5 bases and J 4 bases, leaving 14 bases between the germline ends. From germline, CDR1 is MNHNS and CDR2 SASEGT. DNA of the CDR3: TGTGCCAGCAGTAGCCAGGGGCCGAGCACTGAAGCTTTCTTT. This gives the protein CASSSQGPSTEAFF.

The CDR3 reads CASSGLGRGGQPQHF. DNA for the CDR3: TGTGCCAGCAGTGGGTTGGGGCGAGGCGGTCAGCCCCAGCATTTT. The chain carries TRBV2 and TRBJ1-5; D might be TRBD1 (5 bases). In germline, CDR1 is SNHLY, CDR2 FYNNEI. The CDR3 has 15 residues. V gave up 4 bases and J gave up 6 bases, with 16 bases separating them.

The count of this clone is one. The rearrangement uses TRBV2 and TRBJ2-6, with D maybe TRBD2 (7 bases). V gave up 8 bases and J gave up 2 bases, with 13 bases separating them. CDR3 length equals 15 residues. Germline lookup yields CDR1 SNHLY and CDR2 FYNNEI. CDR3 in amino acids: CASQRGGAGANVLTF. DNA for the CDR3: TGTGCCAGCCAAAGGGGGGGGGCTGGGGCCAACGTCCTGACTTTC.

In its sample, this clone was seen once. The gene calls are TRBV25-1 and TRBJ2-3, with no clear D. V was trimmed by 4 bases and J by 5 bases, leaving 4 bases between them. The germline V gene encodes CDR1 MGHDK and CDR2 SYGVNS. The CDR3 contains 11 residues. The CDR3 DNA sequence: TGTGCCAGCAGTGTCAAAGATACGCAGTATTTT. The encoded protein is CASSVKDTQYF.

The chain employs TRBV5-1 and TRBJ1-2; D is possibly TRBD1 (5 bases). The germline CDR1 and CDR2 sequences are SGHRS and YFSETQ. The V gene lost 0 bases and the J gene lost 4 bases, with 19 bases spanning the gap. CDR3 length equals 17 residues. CDR3 loop: CASSLEISGGVGYGYTF. As DNA, the CDR3 is TGCGCCAGCAGCTTGGAAATTTCCGGAGGGGTCGGCTATGGCTACACCTTC.

The CDR3 sequence is CASRRGGSDTQYF. The CDR3 DNA sequence: TGTGCCAGCCGGCGCGGCGGTTCAGATACGCAGTATTTT. J is TRBJ2-3 and V is TRBV6-1, with D hard to call. The germline V gene has CDR1 MNHNS and CDR2 SASEGT. Trimming cost V 8 bases and J 4 bases, with 13 bases left between them. The CDR3 is made up of 13 amino acids.

The chain joins TRBV2 to TRBJ2-1; TRBD2 matches 9 bases. J was trimmed by 6 bases and V by 4 bases; bases with no gene match: 4. The CDR3 length is 14 residues. CDR1 and CDR2 (germline): SNHLY, FYNNEI. The CDR3 spells CASSVGLASNEQFF. The CDR3 DNA sequence: TGTGCCAGCAGTGTTGGACTAGCGAGCAATGAGCAGTTCTTC. The entire variable domain, with the rest obtained from reference TRBV2 and TRBJ2-1, is as follows: EPEVTQTPSHQVTQMGQEVILRCVPISNHLYFYWYRQILGQKVEFLVSFYNNEISEKSEIFDDQFSVERPDGSNFTLKIRSTKLEDSAMYFCASSVGLASNEQFFGPGTRLTVL.

V is TRBV6-4 and J is TRBJ1-2, with a weak D call TRBD1 (5 bases). In germline, CDR1 is MRHNA, CDR2 SNTAGT. There are 15 residues in the CDR3. V gave up 6 bases and J gave up 7 bases, with 21 bases separating them. The CDR3 nucleotides are TGTGCCAGCAGAGAGTCGGGGGAGGATTTCCGTGGCTACACCTTC. Translated: CASRESGEDFRGYTF.

The chain links TRBV10-1 to TRBJ1-1, with D tentatively TRBD1 (5 bases). Trimming left V 6 bases short and J 4 bases short, with 12 bases between. CDR3 length equals 13 residues. CDR1 and CDR2 from the germline V gene are WNHNN and SYGVQD (reference sequence). CDR3 bases: TGCGCCAGCAGGTGGCGCGGGACCACTGAAGCTTTCTTT. This encodes CASRWRGTTEAFF.

This chain links TRBV18 with TRBJ2-5, with D possibly TRBD2 on 5 matching bases. The germline V and J ends were trimmed by 3 bases and 5 bases, with 10 bases remaining between them. The CDR3 extends over 13 amino acids. Germline CDR1 and CDR2: KGHSH and LQKENI. The CDR3 reads CASSPGGEETQYF. The CDR3, as DNA: TGTGCCAGCTCACCTGGTGGGGAGGAGACCCAGTACTTC. The whole variable domain, filled in from reference TRBV18 and TRBJ2-5, reads NAGVMQNPRHLVRRRGQEARLRCSPMKGHSHVYWYRQLPEEGLKFMVYLQKENIIDESGMPKERFSAEFPKEGPSILRIQQVVRGDSAAYFCASSPGGEETQYFGPGTRLLVL.

The chain employs TRBV4-2 and TRBJ1-1; D possibly corresponds to TRBD1 (6 bases). Germline CDR1 LGHNA, CDR2 YNFKEQ. The ends were cut back, 0 bases at V and 6 bases at J, with 17 bases in the middle. There are 16 residues in the CDR3. The CDR3 DNA sequence: TGTGCCAGCAGCCAAGAAAACGCGGGGGCGCGGGCTGAAGCTTTCTTT. This codes for CASSQENAGARAEAFF.

The chain has TRBV13 and TRBJ2-3; TRBD1 agrees at 9 bases. Trimming took 10 bases from V and 6 from J; bases not matched to a gene: 8. CDR1 and CDR2 (germline): PRHDT, FYEKMQ (reference sequence). This CDR3 is 13 amino acids long. The CDR3 bases are TGTGCCACCCGACAGGGGGGGGTGGATACGCAGTATTTT. Amino acids: CATRQGGVDTQYF. Full variable domain (missing parts from reference TRBV13 and TRBJ2-3): AAGVIQSPRHLIKEKRETATLKCYPIPRHDTVYWYQQGPGQDPQFLISFYEKMQSDKGSIPDRFSAQQFSDYHSELNMSSLELGDSALYFCATRQGGVDTQYFGPGTRLTVL.

Comment on this clone: One junction end disagrees with the germline gene, perhaps due to a read error. CDR3 region: CASRYLAGGAYNEQFF. CDR3 DNA: TGTGCCAGCCGTTATCTAGCGGGGGGTGCGTACAATGAGCAGTTCTTC. This chain joins TRBV6-5 and TRBJ2-1, with TRBD2 matching over 11 bases. The V gene's germline CDR1 is MNHEY and CDR2 SVGAGI. CDR3 length: 16 amino acids.

This clone was seen only a few times. This chain joins TRBV15 and TRBJ1-2; TRBD1 aligns across 7 bases. In germline, CDR1 is LNHNV, CDR2 YYDKDF (reference sequence). V lost 0 bases and J lost 3; bases outside the gene matches: 10. The CDR3 runs 17 residues. The CDR3 is CATSRDVGEGQHYGYTF. The DNA of the CDR3 is TGTGCCACCAGCAGAGATGTGGGAGAGGGACAGCACTATGGCTACACCTTC.

The genes are TRBV2 and TRBJ1-4; weak D call: TRBD1 (5 bases). V gave up 3 bases and J gave up 8 bases, with 13 bases separating them. The CDR3 consists of 14 residues. The germline CDR1 and CDR2 sequences are SNHLY and FYNNEI. As DNA, the CDR3 is TGTGCCAGCAGTGATCTACAGGTTAGCGAAAAACTGTTTTTT. As protein: CASSDLQVSEKLFF.

The gene calls are TRBV7-3 and TRBJ1-6, with D possibly TRBD1 on 5 matching bases. V gave up 2 bases and J gave up 7 bases, with 9 bases separating them. The CDR3 covers 14 residues. Germline CDR1 and CDR2: SGHTA and FQGTGA. The CDR3 sequence: CASSLVQGNSPLHF. The CDR3 DNA is TGTGCCAGCAGCTTAGTCCAGGGAAATTCACCCCTCCACTTT. The full variable domain, in which reference TRBV7-3 and TRBJ1-6 provide the parts outside the CDR3, is GAGVSQTPSNKVTEKGKYVELRCDPISGHTALYWYRQSLGQGPEFLIYFQGTGAADDSGLPNDRFFAVRPEGSVSTLKIQRTERGDSAVYLCASSLVQGNSPLHFGNGTRLTVT.

The genes are TRBV5-1 and TRBJ1-1, with no clear D. The CDR3 is 13 residues long. Germline V gene data show CDR1 as SGHRS and CDR2 as YFSETQ. Trimming removed 3 bases at V and 1 base at J, with 7 bases between. For the CDR3, the DNA is TGCGCCAGCAGCTATACAGCGAACACTGAAGCTTTCTTT. This codes for CASSYTANTEAFF.

CDR3 sequence reads: CASSERTGTNEKLFF. For the CDR3, the DNA is TGTGCCAGCTCGGAGAGGACAGGGACTAATGAAAAACTGTTTTTT. V and J are TRBV18 and TRBJ1-4, with 8 nucleotides matching TRBD1. This CDR3 contains 15 residues. With 6 bases clipped from V and 2 bases from J, the junction kept 5 bases outside the gene matches. CDR1 is KGHSH and CDR2 is LQKENI in the germline V gene.

The chain carries TRBV19 and TRBJ1-5; the D gene is possibly TRBD1 (5 bases). The length of the CDR3 is 19 residues. The V gene lost 6 bases and the J gene lost 3 bases, with 27 bases spanning the gap. The germline gives CDR1 LNHDA, CDR2 SQIVND (reference sequence). CDR3 region: CASRTRAPGGGNINQPQHF. The CDR3, as DNA: TGTGCCAGTAGGACTCGGGCCCCCGGGGGTGGTAATATCAATCAGCCCCAGCATTTT.

The V and J genes are TRBV7-2 and TRBJ1-2; possibly TRBD1 for D (5 bases). The V gene's germline CDR1 is SGHTA and CDR2 FQGNSA. V lost 5 bases and J 3 bases, leaving 10 bases between the germline ends. The CDR3 totals 13 residues. CDR3 protein: CASSADSYYGYTF. The CDR3 DNA is TGTGCCAGCAGCGCCGACAGTTACTATGGCTACACCTTC.

The chain links TRBV7-2 to TRBJ1-1; 10 nucleotides align to TRBD1. The CDR3 is 15 residues long. Germline-derived CDR1 and CDR2 are SGHTA and FQGNSA. With V trimmed by 5 bases and J by 1 base, 4 bases remained unmatched. CDR3 sequence: CASSPGQGRNTEAFF. The DNA of the CDR3 is TGTGCCAGCAGCCCGGGACAGGGGAGGAACACTGAAGCTTTCTTT.

This clone has only one observation. The V gene is TRBV5-8, the J gene TRBJ2-1; 9 nucleotides align to TRBD1. The CDR3 loop spans 19 amino acids. Trimming took 4 bases from V and 0 from J; bases not matched to a gene: 14. Germline V gene lookup returns CDR1 SGHTS and CDR2 YDEGEE. CDR3 sequence: CASSPRPGTGTSSYNEQFF. The CDR3 region has the DNA TGTGCCAGCAGCCCCCGTCCCGGGACAGGGACGAGCTCCTACAATGAGCAGTTCTTC.

This clone turned up a few times. V gene TRBV5-1 combines with J gene TRBJ1-1; D unclear. CDR1 is SGHRS and CDR2 is YFSETQ in the germline V gene. Trimming removed 2 bases at V and 4 bases at J, with 12 bases between. The CDR3 is 14 amino acids. The CDR3, as DNA: TGCGCCAGCAGCTTAATGGGCATGGGCACTGAAGCTTTCTTT. Residues: CASSLMGMGTEAFF. The full variable domain, in which reference TRBV5-1 and TRBJ1-1 provide the parts outside the CDR3, is KAGVTQTPRYLIKTRGQQVTLSCSPISGHRSVSWYQQTPGQGLQFLFEYFSETQRNKGNFPGRFSGRQFSNSRSEMNVSTLELGDSALYLCASSLMGMGTEAFFGQGTRLTVV.